These 11 T cell receptor beta chains came from one sample sequenced in a study of T cells in Graves' hyperthyroidism and ophthalmopathy. RNA transcripts served as the template for amplifying TCR beta CDR3 regions. HTBI primers were used for first-round RT-PCR of the TCR CDR3. TCRdb independently ran MiXCR on the multiplex PCR reads; one entry per CDR3 protein. Here the sample spans hundreds of thousands of distinct CDR3 sequences, approximately 14% being singletons. Source material: blood. The receptors here all came from a woman in her forties or fifties with Graves' ophthalmopathy.

This clonotype was counted many times. This rearrangement joins TRBV13 to TRBJ2-4; 11 bases fit TRBD2. CDR1 and CDR2 from the germline V gene are PRHDT and FYEKMQ (reference sequence). The length of the CDR3 is 15 residues. J was trimmed by 3 bases and V by 5 bases; bases with no gene match: 3. The CDR3 loop reads CASSGTSGNKNIQYF. The CDR3 DNA follows: TGTGCCAGCAGCGGGACTAGCGGAAACAAAAACATTCAGTACTTC.

Comment on this clonotype: With a much larger clone just one base away, this may be a read error. The V gene is TRBV10-3, the J gene TRBJ2-7; D is tentatively TRBD1 or TRBD2 (5 bases each). The V and J ends lost 3 bases and 2 bases respectively, with 11 bases between them. CDR1 ENHRY and CDR2 SYGVKD come from the germline V gene. The CDR3 sequence is 14 residues long. CDR3 amino acids: CAISDGDVAYEQYF. The CDR3 DNA is TGTGCCATCAGTGATGGGGACGTAGCCTACGAGCAGTACTTC.

This clonotype has ten or more counts. The J gene is TRBJ1-2, the V gene TRBV27; D possibly corresponds to TRBD1 (5 bases). Germline CDR1 reads MNHEY; CDR2 reads SMNVEV (reference sequence). V was trimmed by 6 bases and J by 8 bases, leaving 16 bases between them. This CDR3 comprises 13 residues. CDR3 sequence reads: CASSGWGVEGYTF. The CDR3 DNA is TGTGCCAGCAGCGGGTGGGGGGTAGAGGGCTACACCTTC.

This clonotype appeared many times. V gene TRBV28 combines with J gene TRBJ2-5; D remains ambiguous. CDR1 and CDR2 from the germline V gene are MDHEN and SYDVKM. V was cut by 4 bases and J by 3 bases, with 15 bases left in between. This CDR3 has 15 residues. The CDR3 protein is CASSSASAVEETQYF. CDR3 coding DNA: TGTGCCAGCAGTTCGGCCTCGGCGGTCGAAGAGACCCAGTACTTC.

This clonotype was found many times. This chain joins TRBV18 and TRBJ1-2; perhaps TRBD1 as D (5 bases). Trimming removed 3 bases from V and 1 base from J, with 12 bases in between. The CDR3 is 15 residues long. Germline values: CDR1 KGHSH, CDR2 LQKENI. CDR3 loop: CASSPPPQGNYGYTF. The CDR3 DNA reads as TGTGCCAGCTCACCTCCCCCTCAGGGTAACTATGGCTACACCTTC.

This clonotype was seen ten or more times. The gene calls are TRBV6-5 and TRBJ1-6; tentatively, D is TRBD1 (5 bases). V lost 1 base, J lost 5 bases, and 18 bases lay in between. The CDR3 has 18 amino acids. Germline assignment: CDR1 MNHEY and CDR2 SVGAGI. The chain's CDR3 is CASSYFSSWGSNNSPLHF. CDR3 bases: TGTGCCAGCAGTTACTTCTCCTCCTGGGGGAGCAATAATTCACCCCTCCACTTT.

CDR3 region: CASSPGQYYEQYF. The CDR3 DNA is TGTGCCAGCAGCCCCGGACAATACTACGAGCAGTACTTC. This chain connects TRBV12-3 or TRBV12-4 to TRBJ2-7, with D perhaps matching TRBD1 (5 bases). With 6 bases removed from V and 3 bases from J, the gap between germline ends came to 12 bases. The CDR3 sequence is 13 residues long.

The table lists this clonotype with many counts. The V gene is TRBV7-2, the J gene TRBJ2-5; D uncertain. CDR3 length: 13 residues. Germline CDR1 and CDR2: SGHTA and FQGNSA. V was trimmed by 2 bases and J by 5 bases, leaving 9 bases between them. CDR3: CASSLSPLETQYF. In DNA, the CDR3 is TGTGCCAGCAGCTTAAGTCCCCTGGAGACCCAGTACTTC.

This clonotype was counted many times. The chain is built from TRBV28 and TRBJ2-3; TRBD1 or TRBD2 may be the D gene (5 bases each). The V and J ends lost 3 bases and 4 bases respectively, with 14 bases between them. Germline values: CDR1 MDHEN, CDR2 SYDVKM. This CDR3 has 15 amino acids. CDR3 sequence reads: CASSFGAPPPDTQYF. For the CDR3, the DNA is TGTGCCAGCAGTTTCGGGGCTCCCCCCCCAGATACGCAGTATTTT.

The table lists this clonotype with many counts. This chain joins TRBV12-3 or TRBV12-4 and TRBJ1-5; tentatively, D is TRBD1 (5 bases). The CDR3 length is 15 residues. V dropped 3 bases and J dropped 4 bases, with 13 bases sitting between them. CDR3 sequence (DNA): TGTGCCAGCAGTTTTGCAGGGTTTGAGAATCAGCCCCAGCATTTT. Its protein is CASSFAGFENQPQHF.

The rearrangement uses TRBV9 and TRBJ1-3; D not resolved. The V gene's germline CDR1 is SGDLS and CDR2 YYNGEE. V lost 0 bases and J 0 bases, leaving 7 bases between the germline ends. The CDR3 is made up of 15 amino acids. The CDR3 loop is CASSVEPTSGNTIYF. CDR3 in DNA: TGTGCCAGCAGCGTAGAACCCACCTCTGGAAACACCATATATTTT.